This TCR beta chain was observed in a study of blood T cells in healthy people across ages. At the level of the study: There was about one barcoded beta molecule captured by template switching per two T cells.

The CDR3 runs 15 residues. Trimming removed 0 bases from V and 8 bases from J, with 16 bases in between. CDR1 LGHNA and CDR2 YSLEER come from the germline V gene. Donors were healthy Caucasian individuals from Russia aged about 6 to 100. Extraction yielded at least 6 micrograms of total RNA per sample. Together with a sample-barcoded 5' primer, a J-beta primer mix was included in a second PCR lasting about 7 to 11 cycles. A minimum of 3 million CDR3-containing paired-end reads was obtained for each sample. Each CDR3 protein is one row after TCRdb ran MiXCR on the 5' RACE reads. The sample holds 550,000 to 650,000 distinct CDR3 sequences, around a quarter seen once. Separately, the same data were catalogued under a study of T cells of mothers and their children.

This receptor was obtained from a boy aged 2 to 10 in good health. The chain links TRBV4-3 to TRBJ1-2; the D gene is possibly TRBD1 (5 bases). The sequenced sample consisted of blood. CDR3 in DNA: TGCGCCAGCAGCCAAGATCGGGGGGGTAGAGGGGGCTACACCTTC. This encodes CASSQDRGGRGGYTF.